The 3 T cell receptor beta chains given below trace back to one sample, sequenced in a study of cytomegalovirus exposure and HLA in healthy donors (dated by TCRdb to about 2017). The receptor library was made with the immunoSEQ multiplex PCR assay. For the multiplex PCR, a mixture combining 60 forward primers for TCR Vbeta segments and 13 reverse primers for TCR Jbeta segments was used. TCRdb carries this immuneACCESS record with in-frame sequences only. Its versions omit some clonotypes, under half of them owing to an unresolved V gene in the studies checked, with the rest unexplained. Present in this sample are 100,000 or so clones, approximately 72% of which were seen just once. The ten largest clones capture roughly 1.3% of the sample. Sample: PBMCs. All receptors come from a young man in good health and CMV-seronegative.

The chain is built from TRBV10-3 and TRBJ2-5, with TRBD2 identical over 7 bases. V was pared by 2 bases and J by 5 bases, with 8 bases of the junction left unmatched. Germline CDR1 reads ENHRY; CDR2 reads SYGVKD. This CDR3 has 15 residues. In DNA form, the CDR3 reads TGTGCCATCAGTGAGCTCGGCTGGCGGGGGGAGACCCAGTACTTC. This codes for CAISELGWRGETQYF.

CDR3 residues: CSAGQDQPQHF. The CDR3 DNA sequence: TGCAGTGCTGGACAGGATCAGCCCCAGCATTTT. The chain carries TRBV20-1 and TRBJ1-5; 7 bases are a match to TRBD1. Trimming removed 5 bases from V and 5 bases from J; junction bases left unmatched: 0. Germline lookup yields CDR1 DFQATT and CDR2 SNEGSKA (reference sequence). CDR3 length: 11 amino acids.

This rearrangement joins TRBV11-2 to TRBJ2-7; weak D call: TRBD1 (6 bases). There are 16 residues in the CDR3. The germline V gene has CDR1 SGHAT and CDR2 FQNNGV. V lost 5 bases to trimming and J lost 0 bases, with 17 bases between them. In nucleotides, the CDR3 is TGTGCCAGCAGCAGCCTCAGGGGCGGCAGCTCCTACGAGCAGTACTTC. Translated: CASSSLRGGSSYEQYF.